The 15 T cell receptor beta chains below come from one sample, sequenced in a study of cytomegalovirus exposure and HLA in healthy donors. The PCR contained 60 Vbeta and 13 Jbeta primers. Profiling relied on immunoSEQ multiplex PCR, and the TCRdb table lists in-frame clones only, not all of them. This sample yields more than 50,000 clones, of which around 86% are seen a single time; about 11% belongs to the top ten. The specimen was PBMCs. These receptors all stem from a female donor in good health and CMV-seronegative.

The chain carries TRBV29-1 and TRBJ2-1; weak D call: TRBD2 (6 bases). Germline-derived CDR1 and CDR2 are SQVTM and ANQGSEA. This CDR3 contains 13 residues. The CDR3 loop reads CNVGGGTYNEQFF. CDR3 sequence (DNA): TGCAACGTCGGGGGAGGCACCTACAATGAGCAGTTCTTC.

As for this clone: The sample has other DNA sequences that encode this CDR3 too. The chain has TRBV5-1 and TRBJ2-5; possibly TRBD1 for D (5 bases). The CDR3 totals 15 residues. Germline loops: CDR1 SGHRS, CDR2 YFSETQ. Trimming took 0 bases from V and 4 from J, leaving 13 bases between them. The DNA for the CDR3 is TGCGCCAGCAGCTTGGTTCAGGGCCCGGCAGAGACCCAGTACTTC. As protein: CASSLVQGPAETQYF.

Comments on this clone: The germline gene is not matched at one end of the junction; a read error may be the cause. This chain joins TRBV27 and TRBJ2-4; TRBD1 matches at 12 bases. Germline-derived CDR1 and CDR2 are MNHEY and SMNVEV (reference sequence). The CDR3 sequence is 17 residues long. The CDR3 region is CASRGQGAFGAKNSQYF. DNA for the CDR3: TGTGCCAGCAGGGGACAGGGGGCTTTCGGAGCCAAAAACAGTCAGTACTTC.

The gene calls are TRBV6-5 and TRBJ2-2; D is unclear. This CDR3 has 12 residues. Germline loops: CDR1 MNHEY, CDR2 SVGAGI. V was trimmed by 6 bases and J by 6 bases, leaving 8 bases between them. CDR3 sequence reads: CASSPSPGELFF. The DNA of the CDR3 is TGTGCCAGCAGCCCCTCTCCCGGGGAGCTGTTTTTT.

The CDR3 DNA reads as TGCGCCAGCAGCTTATGGACTGTAGCTAGCACAGATACGCAGTATTTT. Protein sequence: CASSLWTVASTDTQYF. The chain is built from TRBV5-1 and TRBJ2-3, with D maybe TRBD2 (5 bases). CDR1 is SGHRS and CDR2 is YFSETQ in the germline V gene. The CDR3 covers 16 residues. Between the trimmed V and J ends, which lost 2 bases and 0 bases, there was a span of 13 bases.

The chain couples TRBV7-2 to TRBJ2-2; 10 bases line up with TRBD2. V lost 3 bases, J lost 5 bases, and 0 bases stayed unmatched. The germline CDR1 and CDR2 sequences are SGHTA and FQGNSA. There are 14 residues in the CDR3. CDR3 in amino acids: CASSFSGGTGELFF. The CDR3 DNA reads as TGTGCCAGCAGCTTTAGCGGGGGGACCGGGGAGCTGTTTTTT. Complete variable domain (other parts from reference TRBV7-2 and TRBJ2-2): GAGVSQSPSNKVTEKGKDVELRCDPISGHTALYWYRQSLGQGLEFLIYFQGNSAPDKSGLPSDRFSAERTGGSVSTLTIQRTQQEDSAVYLCASSFSGGTGELFFGEGSRLTVL.

The chain couples TRBV29-1 to TRBJ2-1; D might be TRBD1 (5 bases). The CDR3 covers 14 residues. The V gene's germline CDR1 is SQVTM and CDR2 ANQGSEA. The ends were cut back, 0 bases at V and 14 bases at J, with 20 bases in the middle. The CDR3 nucleotides are TGCAGCGTTGAAGAGTCGTGGATTGGGGCCCTCGAGTTCTTC. Translating it yields CSVEESWIGALEFF.

The rearrangement joins TRBV4-2 to TRBJ2-7, with 9 bases aligning to TRBD2. V lost 0 bases, J lost 0 bases, and 6 bases stayed unmatched. This CDR3 comprises 17 residues. Germline V gene data show CDR1 as LGHNA and CDR2 as YNFKEQ. The CDR3 nucleotides read TGTGCCAGCAGCCAAGAGGCGGCGGGAGGGAGCTCCTACGAGCAGTACTTC. Translating gives CASSQEAAGGSSYEQYF.

This rearrangement joins TRBV29-1 to TRBJ1-1; 7 positions match TRBD1. The germline V gene has CDR1 SQVTM and CDR2 ANQGSEA. V lost 7 bases and J lost 5; bases outside the gene matches: 10. CDR3 length: 13 amino acids. The CDR3 DNA sequence: TGCAGCGGCATACAGGGGTCGGGAACTGAAGCTTTCTTT. Amino acid sequence: CSGIQGSGTEAFF.

The rearrangement uses TRBV19 and TRBJ2-7, with TRBD1 matching 8 bases. J gave up 0 bases and V 6 bases, and 4 bases lay outside the gene matches. The V gene's germline CDR1 is LNHDA and CDR2 SQIVND (reference sequence). The CDR3 covers 14 residues. The CDR3 sequence is CASREDRASYEQYF. The CDR3 bases are TGTGCCAGTAGGGAGGACAGGGCCTCCTACGAGCAGTACTTC.

The V call is TRBV6-6, the J call TRBJ1-5; 10 bases match TRBD1. Per the germline V gene, CDR1 is MNHNY and CDR2 is SVGAGI (reference sequence). Trimming at V came to 7 bases and at J to 3 bases, leaving 6 bases not matched to a gene. The CDR3 length is 15 residues. The CDR3 DNA sequence: TGTGCCAGCACTCCGGGACAGGGGTACAATCAGCCCCAGCATTTT. The encoded protein is CASTPGQGYNQPQHF.

The chain recombines TRBV28 with TRBJ1-1; weak D call: TRBD1 (5 bases). Germline V gene sequence: CDR1 MDHEN, CDR2 SYDVKM. The CDR3 runs 16 residues. Trimming took off 5 bases at V and 5 bases at J, with 21 bases between the two ends. CDR3 in amino acids: CASSPPRQSHHTEAFF. In DNA, the CDR3 is TGTGCCAGCAGTCCTCCTCGACAGTCCCATCATACTGAAGCTTTCTTT.

The chain carries TRBV7-8 and TRBJ2-6, with D possibly matching TRBD1 (5 bases). CDR3 size: 15 residues. Germline V gene lookup returns CDR1 SGHVS and CDR2 FQNEAQ. Trimming took off 4 bases at V and 4 bases at J, with 11 bases between the two ends. The CDR3 nucleotides read TGTGCCAGCAGCTCCAGGGCCTCCGGGGCCAACGTCCTGACTTTC. This codes for CASSSRASGANVLTF.

This clone has a single count. V usage is TRBV27 and J usage is TRBJ2-7; TRBD1 agrees at 7 bases. The CDR3 runs to 15 residues. CDR1 is MNHEY, CDR2 SMNVEV, per germline (reference sequence). V was pared by 6 bases and J by 3 bases, with 11 bases of the junction left unmatched. CDR3 nucleotide sequence: TGTGCCAGCAGACTGGGACAGTGGGGGCTCTACGAGCAGTACTTC. It codes for CASRLGQWGLYEQYF.

This chain connects TRBV7-3 to TRBJ2-1; 7 nucleotides match TRBD2. The CDR3 is made up of 17 amino acids. Losses at the gene ends were 2 bases for V and 8 bases for J; bases not matched to a gene: 15. CDR1 and CDR2 (germline): SGHTA, FQGTGA. In DNA, the CDR3 is TGTGCCAGCAGCTTATACGCCGCTTCCGGGAGGCCTTATGAGCAGTTCTTC. Translating gives CASSLYAASGRPYEQFF.